This T cell receptor (beta chain) was retrieved from a study of siplizumab effects on memory and regulatory T cells. Roughly 10^5 TCR templates underwent assay in each sample. The repertoire was sequenced with immunoSEQ multiplex PCR; TCRdb's copy has only in-frame clones and lacks some. Seen here are some 81,000 clones, around 93% observed once, and the top ten hold 18%. General study points: Versus 26.9% in controls, the mappable alloreactive CD4+ clones averaged around 68% Treg-derived with siplizumab.

As regards this clone: Its antigen is unidentified.

Sequencing used CD8+ T cells sorted from blood. The clonotype originates from a human donor in good health.

CDR3 in amino acids: CASSSRLAADNEQFF. CDR3 nucleotides: TGTGCCAGCAGTTCTCGACTAGCGGCTGACAATGAGCAGTTCTTC. The chain links TRBV27 to TRBJ2-1; 9 bases are shared with TRBD2. V shed 4 bases, J shed 5 bases, and the junction held 6 bases outside the gene matches. The CDR3 has 15 residues. In germline, CDR1 is MNHEY, CDR2 SMNVEV (reference sequence).